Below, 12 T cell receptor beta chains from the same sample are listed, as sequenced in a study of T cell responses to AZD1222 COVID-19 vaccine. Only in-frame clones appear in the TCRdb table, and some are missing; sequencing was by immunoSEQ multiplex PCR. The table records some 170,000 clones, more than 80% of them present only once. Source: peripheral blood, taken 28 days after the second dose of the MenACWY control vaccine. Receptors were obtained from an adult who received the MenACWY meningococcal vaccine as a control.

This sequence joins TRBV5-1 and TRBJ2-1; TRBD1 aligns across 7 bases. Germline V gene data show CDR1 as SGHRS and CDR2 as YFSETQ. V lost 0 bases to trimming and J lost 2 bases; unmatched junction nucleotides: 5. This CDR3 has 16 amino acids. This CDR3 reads CASSLARDRAYNEQFF. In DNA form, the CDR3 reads TGCGCCAGCAGCTTGGCCCGGGACAGAGCCTACAATGAGCAGTTCTTC. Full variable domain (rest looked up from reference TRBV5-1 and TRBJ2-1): KAGVTQTPRYLIKTRGQQVTLSCSPISGHRSVSWYQQTPGQGLQFLFEYFSETQRNKGNFPGRFSGRQFSNSRSEMNVSTLELGDSALYLCASSLARDRAYNEQFFGPGTRLTVL.

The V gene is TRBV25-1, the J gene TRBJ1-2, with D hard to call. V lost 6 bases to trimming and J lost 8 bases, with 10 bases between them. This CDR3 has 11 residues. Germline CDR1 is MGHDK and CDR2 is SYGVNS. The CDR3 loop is CASSEGMGYTF. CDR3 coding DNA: TGTGCCAGCAGCGAGGGAATGGGCTACACCTTC.

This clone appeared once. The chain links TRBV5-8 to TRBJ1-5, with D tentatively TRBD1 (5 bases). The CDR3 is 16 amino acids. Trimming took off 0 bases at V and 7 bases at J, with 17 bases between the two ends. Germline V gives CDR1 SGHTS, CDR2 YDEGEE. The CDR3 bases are TGTGCCAGCAGCTTGGGGCAGGGTAGGAGAGGGCAGCCCCAGCATTTT. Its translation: CASSLGQGRRGQPQHF.

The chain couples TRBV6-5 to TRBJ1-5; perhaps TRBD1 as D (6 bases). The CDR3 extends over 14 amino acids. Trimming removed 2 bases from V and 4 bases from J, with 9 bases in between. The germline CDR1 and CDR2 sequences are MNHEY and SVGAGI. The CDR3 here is CASSYGGPNQPQHF. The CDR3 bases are TGTGCCAGCAGTTACGGGGGGCCTAATCAGCCCCAGCATTTT.

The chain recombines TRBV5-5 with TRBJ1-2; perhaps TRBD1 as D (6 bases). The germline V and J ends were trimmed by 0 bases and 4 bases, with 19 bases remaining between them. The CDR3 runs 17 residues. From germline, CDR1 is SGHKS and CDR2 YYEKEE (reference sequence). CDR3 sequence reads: CASSLAGQFGGTYGYTF. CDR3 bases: TGTGCCAGCAGCTTGGCCGGACAGTTTGGAGGGACCTATGGCTACACCTTC.

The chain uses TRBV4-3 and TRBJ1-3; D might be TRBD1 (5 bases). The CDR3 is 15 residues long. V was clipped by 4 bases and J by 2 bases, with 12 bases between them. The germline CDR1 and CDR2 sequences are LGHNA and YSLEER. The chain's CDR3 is CASSLATGAGNTIYF. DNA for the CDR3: TGCGCCAGCAGCCTCGCCACAGGAGCTGGAAACACCATATATTTT.

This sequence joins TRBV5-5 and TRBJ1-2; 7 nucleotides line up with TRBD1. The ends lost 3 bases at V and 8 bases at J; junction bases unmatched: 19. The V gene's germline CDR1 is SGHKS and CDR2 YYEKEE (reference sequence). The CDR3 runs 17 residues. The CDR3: CASSWGPGRQGTSGYTF. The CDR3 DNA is TGTGCCAGCAGCTGGGGACCCGGAAGACAGGGCACAAGCGGCTACACCTTC.

The CDR3, as DNA: TGTGCCAGCAGCCAAATGGGGGCCGCGAACACTGAAGCTTTCTTT. Translating gives CASSQMGAANTEAFF. The gene calls are TRBV3-1 (or the pseudogene TRBV3-2) and TRBJ1-1; tentatively, D is TRBD1 (6 bases). CDR1 and CDR2 from the germline V gene are LGHDT and YNNKEL (reference sequence). The CDR3 is 15 residues long. Between the trimmed V and J ends, which lost 2 bases and 1 base, there was a span of 11 bases.

The CDR3 region has the DNA TGTGCCAGCAGCCCCCCGGGACTAGTGGGAAGCTCCTACGAGCAGTACTTC. Translated: CASSPPGLVGSSYEQYF. The V and J genes are TRBV5-4 and TRBJ2-7; the match to TRBD2 covers 8 bases. CDR1 and CDR2 (germline): SGHNT, YYREEE (reference sequence). CDR3 length equals 17 residues. J was trimmed by 0 bases and V by 4 bases; bases with no gene match: 12.

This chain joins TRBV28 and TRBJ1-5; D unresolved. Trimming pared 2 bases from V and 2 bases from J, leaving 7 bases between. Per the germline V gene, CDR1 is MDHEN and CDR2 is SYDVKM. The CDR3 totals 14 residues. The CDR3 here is CASSLIWGNQPQHF. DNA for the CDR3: TGTGCCAGCAGTTTAATCTGGGGCAATCAGCCCCAGCATTTT.

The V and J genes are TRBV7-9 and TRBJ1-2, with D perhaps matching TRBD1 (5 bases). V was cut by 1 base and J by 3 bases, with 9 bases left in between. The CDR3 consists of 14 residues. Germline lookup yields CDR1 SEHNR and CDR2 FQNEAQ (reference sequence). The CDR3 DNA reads TGTGCCAGCAGCTTAGTTAGGGACCACTATGGCTACACCTTC. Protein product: CASSLVRDHYGYTF.

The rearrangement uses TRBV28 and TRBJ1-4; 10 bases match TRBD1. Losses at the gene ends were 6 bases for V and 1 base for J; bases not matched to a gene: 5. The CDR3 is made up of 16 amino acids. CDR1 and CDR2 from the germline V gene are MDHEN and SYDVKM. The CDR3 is CASSRGQGVTNEKLFF. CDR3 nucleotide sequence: TGTGCCAGCAGCCGAGGACAGGGGGTAACTAATGAAAAACTGTTTTTT. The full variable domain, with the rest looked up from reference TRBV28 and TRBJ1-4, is DVKVTQSSRYLVKRTGEKVFLECVQDMDHENMFWYRQDPGLGLRLIYFSYDVKMKEKGDIPEGYSVSREKKERFSLILESASTNQTSMYLCASSRGQGVTNEKLFFGSGTQLSVL.